This T cell receptor (beta chain) was retrieved from a study of blood T cell repertoires in COVID-19. The V and J ends lost 5 bases and 5 bases, in that order; junction bases with no gene match: 7. Germline lookup yields CDR1 LGHNT and CDR2 FRNRAP. There are 14 residues in the CDR3. Method: immunoSEQ multiplex PCR; TCRdb's copy keeps in-frame clones and lacks some. The table has around 190,000 clones, more than 80% seen once. The chain employs TRBV12-5 and TRBJ2-3; 7 bases align to TRBD2. This receptor was obtained from a woman aged 35 to 49 with COVID-19, enrolled during active disease. The material sequenced was peripheral blood. CDR3 region: CASGLWTSRDTQYF. Here the CDR3 DNA reads TGTGCTAGTGGTCTTTGGACTAGTAGAGATACGCAGTATTTT.